This TCR beta chain stems from a study of a mutant IDH1 vaccine in newly diagnosed glioma. Across the study: Antecedent treatment encompassed radiotherapy, temozolomide, or their combination; the majority received both.

With respect to this clone: Antigen unknown.

Generated by immunoSEQ multiplex PCR, the TCRdb table keeps only in-frame clones and is missing some. The repertoire holds roughly 34,000 clones, with about 86% as singletons. V was clipped by 4 bases and J by 6 bases; unmatched bases: 5. The germline gives CDR1 SNHLY, CDR2 FYNNEI. CDR3 length equals 14 residues. Stated time point: week 47, end of study. Topical imiquimod accompanied each vaccine dose, which consisted of 300 ug of mutant IDH1 20-mer peptide. This receptor was identified in a woman in her twenties or thirties with glioma. This rearrangement joins TRBV2 to TRBJ1-4, with 7 bases that match TRBD1. This sample comprised PBMCs, obtained from a glioma patient whose treatment included an IDH1 peptide vaccine. In nucleotides, the CDR3 is TGTGCCAGCAGTGTTGTCGACAGGGATGAAAAACTGTTTTTT. Translating it yields CASSVVDRDEKLFF.